These 12 T cell receptor beta chains share one sample of origin, sequenced in a study of cytomegalovirus exposure and HLA in healthy donors. With 60 Vbeta and 13 Jbeta primers, the PCR was carried out. Profiling relied on immunoSEQ multiplex PCR, and the TCRdb table lists in-frame clones only, not all of them. This table holds 140,000 to 150,000 clones, roughly 80% found once. The sequenced sample consisted of PBMCs. The source of these receptors is a woman in her thirties or forties in good health and CMV-seropositive.

This chain links TRBV7-9 with TRBJ2-1; 10 bases match TRBD2. J lost 6 bases, V lost 5 bases, and 13 bases had no gene match. This CDR3 contains 17 residues. Germline V gene data show CDR1 as SEHNR and CDR2 as FQNEAQ (reference sequence). CDR3 nucleotides: TGTGCCAGCAGCCTCCTCCCCTTACTAGCGGGGAGCAATGAGCAGTTCTTC. The encoded protein is CASSLLPLLAGSNEQFF.

The chain is built from TRBV28 and TRBJ1-1; 12 positions match TRBD1. Looked up from germline, CDR1 is MDHEN and CDR2 is SYDVKM. Germline trimming cut 7 bases from V and 5 bases from J; bases unmatched to any gene: 11. The CDR3 extends over 16 amino acids. CDR3 DNA sequence: TGTGCCAGCACCGGCCCGGGACAGGGGGCGCAAACTGAAGCTTTCTTT. Amino acids: CASTGPGQGAQTEAFF.

Worth noting for this clone: Relative to the germline gene, one junction end is altered; a read error may explain this. This chain uses TRBV9 with TRBJ2-7; 11 bases align to TRBD1. The CDR3 spans 14 residues. Germline V gene data show CDR1 as SGDLS and CDR2 as YYNGEE. The CDR3 DNA reads as TGTGCCAGCAGCGTCGGACAGGGGGCCTACGGGCAGTACTTC. As protein: CASSVGQGAYGQYF. The variable domain in full, completed from reference TRBV9 and TRBJ2-7, reads DSGVTQTPKHLITATGQRVTLRCSPRSGDLSVYWYQQSLDQGLQFLIQYYNGEERAKGNILERFSAQQFPDLHSELNLSSLELGDSALYFCASSVGQGAYGQYFGPGTRLTVT.

The J gene is TRBJ2-7, the V gene TRBV4-1, with D possibly matching TRBD2 (6 bases). The CDR3 runs 13 residues. Trimming left V 6 bases short and J 5 bases short, with 14 bases between. Germline values: CDR1 MGHRA, CDR2 YSYEKL. The chain's CDR3 is CASSLSTRNEQYF. The DNA of the CDR3 is TGCGCCAGCAGTCTTTCGACTAGAAACGAGCAGTACTTC.

J is TRBJ2-7 and V is TRBV2; tentative D call: TRBD2 (6 bases). Trimming left V 8 bases short and J 0 bases short, with 14 bases between. CDR1 and CDR2 from the germline V gene are SNHLY and FYNNEI. This CDR3 has 14 amino acids. CDR3 sequence reads: CASLARGSSYEQYF. The CDR3 region has the DNA TGTGCCAGCCTCGCCCGGGGGTCCTCCTACGAGCAGTACTTC.

The rearrangement links TRBV28 to TRBJ1-1, with a possible D match to TRBD1 (6 bases). CDR1 and CDR2 from the germline V gene are MDHEN and SYDVKM. The CDR3 length is 13 residues. Between the trimmed V and J ends, which lost 5 bases and 5 bases, there was a span of 12 bases. In DNA form, the CDR3 reads TGTGCCAGCAGTCCAGGACAGTGGACTGAAGCTTTCTTT. Translation: CASSPGQWTEAFF.

The V and J genes are TRBV6-5 and TRBJ2-1, with 7 nucleotides matching TRBD2. The V and J ends lost 2 bases and 0 bases, in that order; junction bases with no gene match: 1. Germline loops: CDR1 MNHEY, CDR2 SVGAGI. This CDR3 contains 15 residues. CDR3 sequence: CASSYGGDSYNEQFF. The CDR3 DNA reads TGTGCCAGCAGTTACGGGGGGGACTCCTACAATGAGCAGTTCTTC.

This clone was detected only a few times. CDR3: CASGTGTGVNQPQHF. CDR3 sequence (DNA): TGTGCCAGCGGAACCGGGACAGGGGTCAATCAGCCCCAGCATTTT. The rearrangement uses TRBV28 and TRBJ1-5, with 10 bases fitting TRBD1. Trimming cost V 8 bases and J 3 bases; bases outside gene matches: 7. Per germline, CDR1 MDHEN and CDR2 SYDVKM. The CDR3 totals 15 residues.

The chain carries TRBV6-1 and TRBJ1-4, with TRBD1 identical over 9 bases. Trimming removed 4 bases from V and 8 bases from J; junction bases left unmatched: 8. Looked up from germline, CDR1 is MNHNS and CDR2 is SASEGT. There are 15 residues in the CDR3. This chain's CDR3 is CASSGGDREGEKLFF. CDR3 DNA sequence: TGTGCCAGCAGTGGAGGGGACAGGGAGGGGGAAAAACTGTTTTTT.

The rearrangement uses TRBV4-1 and TRBJ1-5; 8 nucleotides line up with TRBD1. From germline, CDR1 is MGHRA and CDR2 YSYEKL. The junction had 4 bases not matched to a gene; V was cut back by 2 bases and J by 4 bases. The CDR3 covers 15 residues. CDR3 DNA: TGCGCCAGCAGCCAACCTCGGGACAGGAATCAGCCCCAGCATTTT. Its translation: CASSQPRDRNQPQHF.

This sequence joins TRBV6-7 and TRBJ2-1; 15 positions match TRBD2. TRBV6-7 is classed as an ORF, of uncertain function. Unmatched junction bases numbered 23, after V lost 4 bases and J lost 4 bases. The CDR3 has 23 residues. The CDR3 DNA follows: TGTGCCAGCAGTTTCGAGTACGGTAGGACTAGCGGGGGGGCAAAGCCTGAATACAATGAGCAGTTCTTC. It specifies CASSFEYGRTSGGAKPEYNEQFF.

This clone turned up a few times. The J gene is TRBJ2-7, the V gene TRBV2; D gene unclear. Germline V lookup: CDR1 SNHLY, CDR2 FYNNEI. CDR3 length: 13 residues. V lost 7 bases and J lost 0, with 10 bases in between. CDR3 sequence reads: CASTTSFSYEQYF. DNA for the CDR3: TGTGCCAGCACTACGTCATTCTCCTACGAGCAGTACTTC.